The 15 T cell receptor beta chains in this list originate from one sample, sequenced in a study of blood T cells in healthy people across ages. A sample-barcoded 5' primer and a J-beta primer mix were used in a second PCR of about 7 to 12 cycles. MiXCR, run by TCRdb on the 5' RACE reads, gives a single entry per CDR3 protein. The sample lists 1.8 million or so distinct CDR3 sequences, 39% occurring once. The specimen was blood. The receptors derive from a human donor in good health.

This clonotype has just a few counts. This chain links TRBV7-2 with TRBJ1-2, with 10 bases fitting TRBD1. The length of the CDR3 is 15 residues. The V gene end was trimmed by 7 bases and the J gene end by 4 bases; junction bases not matched to a gene: 9. CDR1 SGHTA and CDR2 FQGNSA come from the germline V gene. In DNA, the CDR3 is TGTGCCAGCACCCCACTGACAGGGGGCTTCTATGGCTACACCTTC. Protein product: CASTPLTGGFYGYTF.

This clonotype occurred a few times. The junction and the germline gene differ at one end; a read error may be behind it. The chain combines TRBV4-3 with TRBJ2-3, with a possible D match to TRBD2 (7 bases). Germline-derived CDR1 and CDR2 are LGHNA and YSLEER. This CDR3 spans 18 amino acids. The DNA for the CDR3 is TGCGCCAGCAGCCAAGGCCTACAAGGGGGGGCCAGTTCAGATACGCGGTATTTT. Translated: CASSQGLQGGASSDTRYF.

The V call is TRBV25-1, the J call TRBJ1-2; TRBD1 might be the D (5 bases). In germline, CDR1 is MGHDK, CDR2 SYGVNS. Trimming shortened V by 6 bases and J by 4 bases, and 15 bases separated the two germline ends. The CDR3 spans 14 residues. CDR3 bases: TGTGCCAGCAGGGCCAGCAGGGAGGGCTATGGCTACACCTTC. It yields the protein CASRASREGYGYTF.

About this clonotype: Its ends do not fully match the called genes, so a read error is possible. V and J are TRBV20-1 and TRBJ2-5; TRBD1 matches at 8 bases. Judging by the DNA end, TRBJ2-7 fits better; the J call may be wrong. The CDR3 runs 14 residues. CDR1 is DFQATT and CDR2 is SNEGSKA in the germline V gene (reference sequence). CDR3 sequence (DNA): TGCAGTGTTAGAGCCAGCAGGGGGCTGGACGAGCAGTACTTC. It encodes CSVRASRGLDEQYF.

The CDR3 spells CSAKTDLSTDTQYF. As DNA, the CDR3 is TGCAGTGCTAAGACAGACCTTAGCACAGATACGCAGTATTTT. The chain recombines TRBV20-1 with TRBJ2-3; tentative D call: TRBD1 (5 bases). This CDR3 contains 14 residues. V was clipped by 4 bases and J by 0 bases, with 11 bases between them. The germline CDR1 and CDR2 sequences are DFQATT and SNEGSKA (reference sequence).

The chain links TRBV5-1 to TRBJ2-7; 8 positions agree with TRBD1. With V trimmed by 0 bases and J by 2 bases, 7 bases remained unmatched. CDR3 length: 16 residues. Germline CDR1 is SGHRS and CDR2 is YFSETQ. CDR3 nucleotides: TGCGCCAGCAGCTTGGACCCCAGGGGGCCTCCCTACGAGCAGTACTTC. The encoded protein is CASSLDPRGPPYEQYF.

The CDR3, as DNA: TGTGCCAGCAGCCCCAAGGGTGGCCCTAACGAGCAGTACTTC. Translated: CASSPKGGPNEQYF. This chain connects TRBV7-9 to TRBJ2-7; D is uncertain. V was clipped by 5 bases and J by 5 bases, with 16 bases between them. The CDR3 loop spans 14 amino acids. Germline V lookup: CDR1 SEHNR, CDR2 FQNEAQ (reference sequence).

There are many counts of this clonotype. J is TRBJ2-7 and V is TRBV20-1; D unclear. The CDR3 length is 14 residues. Trimming pared 6 bases from V and 3 bases from J, leaving 18 bases between. Looked up from germline, CDR1 is DFQATT and CDR2 is SNEGSKA (reference sequence). CDR3 in DNA: TGCAGTGCAACCAACCACGGAAAGTTCTACGAGCAGTACTTC. It yields the protein CSATNHGKFYEQYF.

The J gene is TRBJ1-1, the V gene TRBV10-3; 7 nucleotides match TRBD1. V trimming: 6 bases; J trimming: 4 bases; junction bases outside the gene matches: 11. Germline V gene lookup returns CDR1 ENHRY and CDR2 SYGVKD. CDR3 length: 15 amino acids. CDR3 coding DNA: TGTGCCATCAGACCCCCCGGGACAGTGGGCACTGAAGCTTTCTTT. Residues: CAIRPPGTVGTEAFF.

The rearrangement links TRBV10-3 to TRBJ2-1; maybe TRBD2 (6 bases). The CDR3 is 15 residues long. Trimming left V 4 bases short and J 4 bases short, with 14 bases between. The V gene's germline CDR1 is ENHRY and CDR2 SYGVKD. The CDR3 bases are TGTGCCATCAGTGGACCTCCGGGGGTTTACAATGAGCAGTTCTTC. It yields the protein CAISGPPGVYNEQFF.

V usage is TRBV7-8 and J usage is TRBJ1-5; TRBD1 is a possible D gene (5 bases). Germline V gene lookup returns CDR1 SGHVS and CDR2 FQNEAQ. V gave up 5 bases and J gave up 4 bases, with 18 bases separating them. The CDR3 contains 16 residues. CDR3 sequence: CASSNIGAAMNQPQHF. The CDR3 nucleotides read TGTGCCAGCAGCAATATAGGGGCAGCCATGAATCAGCCCCAGCATTTT.

There are a few counts of this clonotype. V usage is TRBV10-3 and J usage is TRBJ2-6, with D possibly being TRBD1 (5 bases). This CDR3 has 16 residues. The germline V gene encodes CDR1 ENHRY and CDR2 SYGVKD. V dropped 7 bases and J dropped 0 bases, with 13 bases sitting between them. CDR3 bases: TGTGCCATCAACGATGGGGCCTACTCTGGGGCCAACGTCCTGACTTTC. Its translation is CAINDGAYSGANVLTF.

The chain links TRBV7-3 to TRBJ1-6; no firm D call. The CDR3 is made up of 14 amino acids. Germline-derived CDR1 and CDR2 are SGHTA and FQGTGA. Between the trimmed V and J ends, which lost 5 bases and 9 bases, there was a span of 14 bases. In DNA, the CDR3 is TGTGCCAGCAGCCCGGACGGTTTAGGTTCACCCCTCCACTTT. This encodes CASSPDGLGSPLHF.

This clonotype was found a few times. The V gene is TRBV7-2, the J gene TRBJ1-2, with a weak D call TRBD1 (5 bases). The germline gives CDR1 SGHTA, CDR2 FQGNSA. The CDR3 sequence is 13 residues long. V lost 10 bases and J lost 7, with 19 bases in between. Here the CDR3 reads CAINWGVEGGYTF. The CDR3 DNA follows: TGTGCCATCAACTGGGGGGTAGAAGGTGGCTACACCTTC. The complete variable domain, with remaining parts taken from reference TRBV7-2 and TRBJ1-2, reads GAGVSQSPSNKVTEKGKDVELRCDPISGHTALYWYRQSLGQGLEFLIYFQGNSAPDKSGLPSDRFSAERTGGSVSTLTIQRTQQEDSAVYLCAINWGVEGGYTFGSGTRLTVV.

This clonotype was detected only a few times. This sequence joins TRBV28 and TRBJ2-1; D ambiguous. This CDR3 spans 11 amino acids. Trimming removed 4 bases from V and 12 bases from J, with 10 bases in between. The germline V gene has CDR1 MDHEN and CDR2 SYDVKM. CDR3 in DNA: TGTGCCAGCAGTTATGAGTCGAGGCAGTTCTTC. The encoded protein is CASSYESRQFF. Full variable domain (outside the CDR3, taken from reference TRBV28 and TRBJ2-1): DVKVTQSSRYLVKRTGEKVFLECVQDMDHENMFWYRQDPGLGLRLIYFSYDVKMKEKGDIPEGYSVSREKKERFSLILESASTNQTSMYLCASSYESRQFFGPGTRLTVL.